Following are 3 T cell receptor beta chains from one sample sequenced in a study of T cells after yellow fever vaccination. Using its own MiXCR run on the 5' RACE reads, TCRdb lists one record per CDR3 protein. The sample records approximately 47,000 distinct CDR3 sequences, 5% to 7% being singletons. Sequenced here: PBMCs, either bulk or a sorted T-cell subset (CD4+, CD8+, memory, or dextramer-sorted; not recorded which), sampled 45 days after the yellow fever booster vaccination. The receptors shown here come from a man aged 30 to 45 who received the YFV17D yellow fever vaccine.

The chain joins TRBV18 to TRBJ1-5, with 7 bases that match TRBD1. Germline V gene sequence: CDR1 KGHSH, CDR2 LQKENI. Trimming at V came to 6 bases and at J to 4 bases, leaving 6 bases not matched to a gene. This CDR3 has 14 amino acids. The CDR3 protein is CASSLDRWNQPQHF. The CDR3 DNA is TGTGCCAGCTCCCTGGACAGGTGGAATCAGCCCCAGCATTTT.

The chain uses TRBV7-9 and TRBJ2-2; D unresolved. The germline V and J ends were trimmed by 11 bases and 2 bases, with 6 bases remaining between them. The V gene's germline CDR1 is SEHNR and CDR2 FQNEAQ (reference sequence). The length of the CDR3 is 11 residues. CDR3 residues: CAPGNTGELFF. As DNA, the CDR3 is TGTGCCCCCGGTAACACCGGGGAGCTGTTTTTT.

This clonotype appeared a few times. The V and J genes are TRBV20-1 and TRBJ2-1; the match to TRBD2 covers 10 bases. Germline CDR1 DFQATT, CDR2 SNEGSKA (reference sequence). This CDR3 contains 17 residues. V lost 0 bases, J lost 2 bases, and 7 bases stayed unmatched. The CDR3 spells CSARDPSGRSAYNEQFF. The DNA for the CDR3 is TGCAGTGCTAGAGACCCTAGCGGGAGAAGCGCCTACAATGAGCAGTTCTTC.